The rows below give T cell receptor beta chains drawn from one sample of a study of cytomegalovirus exposure and HLA in healthy donors. The method was immunoSEQ multiplex PCR; TCRdb's version includes in-frame clones alone and lacks a portion of them. The table lists 150,000 to 200,000 clones, about 79% of them singletons, with about 14% in the top ten. The sample was PBMCs. Every receptor here comes from a man aged 45-65 years in good health and CMV-seropositive. Both conserved end residues are part of each CDR3. D genes are given only for firm matches. Only some rows state a clone size, as once, few, many or a class for expanded clones.

v_gene	j_gene	abundance	d_gene	CDR3nt	CDR3aa
TRBV5-1	TRBJ2-2	few	-	TGCGCCAGCAGCTTGGGACGGGTTGGGACCGGGGAGCTGTTTTTT	CASSLGRVGTGELFF
TRBV7-9	TRBJ2-5	-	TRBD1	TGTGCCAGCAGCTTAGGGGGACAGGGAGAGACCCAGTACTTC	CASSLGGQGETQYF
TRBV7-9	TRBJ2-1	-	-	TGTGCCAGCAGCTCGACTCGAGCTGAGCAGTTCTTC	CASSSTRAEQFF
TRBV7-9	TRBJ1-2	-	-	TGTTCCAGCAGCTTGGCGACAGTGGAGCTCTATGGCTACACCTTC	CSSSLATVELYGYTF
TRBV6-1	TRBJ2-1	few	TRBD1	TGTGCCAGCAAACGGGGACAGGGGGACAATGAGCAGTTCTTC	CASKRGQGDNEQFF
TRBV11-3	TRBJ2-3	-	-	TGTGCCAGCAGCTTAAATTCCCTGGATACGCAGTATTTT	CASSLNSLDTQYF
TRBV5-1	TRBJ1-2	once	TRBD1	TGCGCCAGCAGCTTGGGTAGGGGGCTCCTTCTACACAACTATGGCTACACCTTC	CASSLGRGLLLHNYGYTF
TRBV4-3	TRBJ2-7	few	TRBD2	TGCGCCAGCAGCCAATCAAGCGGGGGGTCCCACGAGCAGTACTTC	CASSQSSGGSHEQYF
TRBV5-5	TRBJ2-2	-	TRBD1	TGTGCCAGCAGCTTGGTGGGACAGGGGAACACCGGGGAGCTGTTTTTT	CASSLVGQGNTGELFF
TRBV11-1	TRBJ2-2	-	-	TGTGCCAGCAGCTCCACCGAGTTGAACACCGGGGAGCTGTTTTTT	CASSSTELNTGELFF
TRBV2	TRBJ1-6	-	TRBD1	TGTGCCAGCAGCGATAGGACAGGGAAAAGTTCACCCCTCCACTTT	CASSDRTGKSSPLHF
TRBV11-3	TRBJ1-1	-	TRBD1	TGTGCCAGCAGCCAGGGACAGCATATGAACACTGAAGCTTTCTTT	CASSQGQHMNTEAFF
TRBV28	TRBJ2-7	-	-	TGTGCCAGCAGTTCCCCCAGTTGGGAGCAGTACTTC	CASSSPSWEQYF
TRBV30	TRBJ1-3	-	TRBD1	TGTGCCTGTTGGACAGGAGGGCGAAACACCATATATTTT	CACWTGGRNTIYF
TRBV28	TRBJ2-5	once	TRBD1	TGTGCCAGCAGCCCCCCGGGACAGGGGGCCGGGACCCAGTACTTC	CASSPPGQGAGTQYF
TRBV5-4	TRBJ1-2	-	-	TGTGCCAGCAGCCTGGACTCTAAGTATGGCTACACCTTC	CASSLDSKYGYTF
TRBV11-3	TRBJ2-3	-	TRBD1	TGTGCCAGCAGCCCCGGGACAGGGGGCGAGGAGGGAGATACGCAGTATTTT	CASSPGTGGEEGDTQYF
TRBV28	TRBJ2-3	-	-	TGTGCCAGCAGTTTATTTGTACGGTCTAGCACAGATACGCAGTATTTT	CASSLFVRSSTDTQYF
TRBV5-1	TRBJ2-1	few	TRBD1	TGCGCCAGCAGCCCACACAGGGGGGTTGAGCAGTTCTTC	CASSPHRGVEQFF
TRBV5-1	TRBJ2-2	-	-	TGCGCCAGCAGCTTGAGTTCGGGGAACACCGGGGAGCTGTTTTTT	CASSLSSGNTGELFF
TRBV7-9	TRBJ1-4	-	-	TGTGCCAGCAGCCCAACAGGGCTGGGAGAAAAACTGTTTTTT	CASSPTGLGEKLFF
TRBV4-3	TRBJ1-5	few	-	TGCGCCAGCAGCCAGGAACAGGGAAGGGGTCAGCCCCAGCATTTT	CASSQEQGRGQPQHF
TRBV6-5	TRBJ1-1	many	-	TGTGCCAGCAGCCTCTCCCAAGGGGCTGGGACTGAAGCTTTCTTT	CASSLSQGAGTEAFF
TRBV19	TRBJ1-2	-	-	TGTGCCAGTAGTCAATCCCGGGGGAGAAAAAGCTACACCTTC	CASSQSRGRKSYTF
TRBV4-2	TRBJ1-2	-	-	TGTGCCAGCAGCCAAACCCGGGACCGGGGGGGTGGCTACACCTTC	CASSQTRDRGGGYTF
TRBV7-7	TRBJ2-5	-	-	TGTGCCAGCAGCCTTGCAGGGTTTTTGGAGACCCAGTACTTC	CASSLAGFLETQYF
TRBV19	TRBJ2-6	few	TRBD1	TGTGCCAGTAGACCAGGGCAGGGGGCGGGTGGGGCCAACGTCCTGACTTTC	CASRPGQGAGGANVLTF
TRBV5-6	TRBJ2-5	-	-	TGTGCCAGCAGCTGGGGGAACAGGGGAGGTGAGACCCAGTACTTC	CASSWGNRGGETQYF
TRBV4-1	TRBJ1-3	few	TRBD1	TGCGCCAGCAGCCAGAGGGAGACAGGGGATACTGGAAACACCATATATTTT	CASSQRETGDTGNTIYF
TRBV11-2	TRBJ2-7	-	TRBD2	TGTGCCAGCAGCTTGAGTCGGGCGGGGGCCTACGAGCAGTACTTC	CASSLSRAGAYEQYF
TRBV29-1	TRBJ2-3	-	-	TGCAGCGTTGAATGGGGGCCAGGAGATACGCAGTATTTT	CSVEWGPGDTQYF